The 10 T cell receptor beta chains presented below share a single source sample, sequenced in a study of blood T cell repertoires in COVID-19. TCRdb keeps only in-frame clones here, not all; method: immunoSEQ multiplex PCR. The table has approximately 130,000 clones, 85% to 90% seen once; the top ten hold around a quarter. The material sequenced was peripheral blood. All receptors derive from a man aged 65 to 79 with active or convalescent COVID-19.

The rearrangement joins TRBV6-6 to TRBJ1-5, with 9 positions matching TRBD1. Germline CDR1 is MNHNY and CDR2 is SVGAGI (reference sequence). The trim removed 5 bases at V and 6 bases at J, leaving 5 bases unmatched. The length of the CDR3 is 14 residues. The CDR3 loop is CASSTGQGFQPQHF. In nucleotides, the CDR3 is TGTGCCAGCAGTACGGGACAGGGTTTTCAGCCCCAGCATTTT.

The chain couples TRBV7-3 to TRBJ2-7, with 9 bases lining up with TRBD2. The CDR3 runs 14 residues. Germline CDR1 and CDR2: SGHTA and FQGTGA. Trimming took 5 bases from V and 3 from J; bases not matched to a gene: 5. CDR3 DNA: TGTGCCAGCAGCCGTAGCGGGAGCATCTACGAGCAGTACTTC. Translating it yields CASSRSGSIYEQYF.

The chain combines TRBV18 with TRBJ2-3, with TRBD1 identical over 7 bases. The germline gives CDR1 KGHSH, CDR2 LQKENI. V trimming: 3 bases; J trimming: 0 bases; junction bases outside the gene matches: 9. The CDR3 runs 17 residues. CDR3 DNA: TGTGCCAGCTCACCTATGAACAGGGGTCTTAGCACAGATACGCAGTATTTT. Translation: CASSPMNRGLSTDTQYF.

This chain uses TRBV25-1 with TRBJ1-1; 8 bases agree with TRBD1. V lost 7 bases to trimming and J lost 0 bases; unmatched junction nucleotides: 4. The V gene's germline CDR1 is MGHDK and CDR2 SYGVNS. This CDR3 comprises 14 residues. In DNA form, the CDR3 reads TGTGCCAGCACCGACAGGGGCTTGAACACTGAAGCTTTCTTT. It is translated as CASTDRGLNTEAFF.

V is TRBV12-3 or TRBV12-4 and J is TRBJ2-2; D possibly corresponds to TRBD2 (6 bases). V was cut by 7 bases and J by 7 bases, with 10 bases left in between. The CDR3 loop spans 12 amino acids. CDR3 DNA sequence: TGTGCCAGCACCTTGGGGGGCGGGGAGCTGTTTTTT. Its translation is CASTLGGGELFF.

This chain uses TRBV27 with TRBJ2-7; no definite D call. Germline values: CDR1 MNHEY, CDR2 SMNVEV (reference sequence). This CDR3 has 13 residues. V lost 3 bases and J lost 0, with 6 bases in between. The DNA for the CDR3 is TGTGCCAGCAGTTTGCACAGCTCCTACGAGCAGTACTTC. This sequence encodes CASSLHSSYEQYF.

The rearrangement links TRBV5-1 to TRBJ2-5, with D maybe TRBD2 (7 bases). This CDR3 is built from 14 residues. V shed 6 bases and J shed 2 bases, with 14 bases lying between them. From germline, CDR1 is SGHRS and CDR2 YFSETQ. CDR3 loop: CASTLGRGQETQYF. The CDR3 bases are TGCGCCAGCACCCTGGGGAGGGGGCAAGAGACCCAGTACTTC.

The chain combines TRBV5-8 with TRBJ2-2, with 9 bases that match TRBD1. The trim removed 3 bases at V and 5 bases at J, leaving 2 bases unmatched. Germline-derived CDR1 and CDR2 are SGHTS and YDEGEE. This CDR3 spans 14 amino acids. CDR3 sequence: CASSSGTGTGELFF. The CDR3 DNA sequence: TGTGCCAGCAGCTCCGGGACAGGGACCGGGGAGCTGTTTTTT.

This clone was recorded once. V and J are TRBV5-1 and TRBJ2-3; the D gene is possibly TRBD2 (6 bases). The CDR3 spans 16 residues. Per the germline V gene, CDR1 is SGHRS and CDR2 is YFSETQ. The germline V and J ends were trimmed by 4 bases and 1 base, with 16 bases remaining between them. The CDR3 DNA reads as TGCGCCAGCAGCCCGGAGGGAGCGGGTGGCACAGATACGCAGTATTTT. Protein product: CASSPEGAGGTDTQYF.

The chain combines TRBV19 with TRBJ2-5, with 11 bases lining up with TRBD1. The CDR3 loop spans 14 amino acids. Germline V lookup: CDR1 LNHDA, CDR2 SQIVND (reference sequence). With V trimmed by 7 bases and J by 7 bases, 8 bases remained unmatched. CDR3 nucleotides: TGTGCCAGTACCGGGACAGGGGGGAAGGGGACCCAGTACTTC. This gives the protein CASTGTGGKGTQYF. The variable domain in full, with the rest retrieved from reference TRBV19 and TRBJ2-5, is DGGITQSPKYLFRKEGQNVTLSCEQNLNHDAMYWYRQDPGQGLRLIYYSQIVNDFQKGDIAEGYSVSREKKESFPLTVTSAQKNPTAFYLCASTGTGGKGTQYFGPGTRLLVL.